Following are 2 T cell receptor beta chains from one sample sequenced in a study of beta chain features in type 1 diabetes. Expressed TCRB transcripts were sequenced, since all the RNA that had been isolated was reverse transcribed. Assay used: immunoSEQ multiplex PCR; TCRdb lists only in-frame clones, some missing. The table lists 150,000 or so clones, nearly 9.5% of them singletons. Input material: central memory CD4+ T cells from blood. Receptor source: a man between 18 and 35 years old in good health.

This clone was seen ten or more times. The chain couples TRBV4-1 to TRBJ2-1, with TRBD1 matching 7 bases. The V and J ends lost 1 base and 6 bases, in that order; junction bases with no gene match: 6. The CDR3 totals 15 residues. The germline V gene has CDR1 MGHRA and CDR2 YSYEKL. The CDR3 sequence is CASSQGQGRVNEQFF. The CDR3 region has the DNA TGCGCCAGCAGCCAAGGACAGGGACGGGTCAATGAGCAGTTCTTC.

This clone was seen many times. The V call is TRBV5-1, the J call TRBJ2-4, with TRBD1 identical over 8 bases. J lost 7 bases, V lost 0 bases, and 6 bases had no gene match. Germline V CDR1 and CDR2: SGHRS, YFSETQ. The CDR3 length is 15 residues. CDR3 DNA sequence: TGCGCCAGCAGCTTGGCGGGACAGGAGTGGAACATTCAGTACTTC. This sequence encodes CASSLAGQEWNIQYF.